Here is one TCR beta chain with its context. These data come from a study of cytotoxic CD8 clonotypes in ibrutinib-treated CLL. The method was immunoSEQ multiplex PCR; TCRdb's version includes in-frame clones alone and lacks a portion of them. The sample contains about 150,000 clones, 79% of which appear only once. With V trimmed by 3 bases and J by 5 bases, 9 bases remained unmatched. Germline values: CDR1 SGHTA, CDR2 FQGTGA. The CDR3 is 18 amino acids. The receptor comes from a human donor with chronic lymphocytic leukemia. This chain connects TRBV7-3 to TRBJ2-5; 16 bases match TRBD2. Sequenced material: PBMCs, taken after 12 months of ibrutinib treatment. The chain's CDR3 is CASSFSGTSGRAGETQYF. In DNA, the CDR3 is TGTGCCAGCAGCTTCTCCGGGACTAGCGGGAGGGCCGGGGAGACCCAGTACTTC.